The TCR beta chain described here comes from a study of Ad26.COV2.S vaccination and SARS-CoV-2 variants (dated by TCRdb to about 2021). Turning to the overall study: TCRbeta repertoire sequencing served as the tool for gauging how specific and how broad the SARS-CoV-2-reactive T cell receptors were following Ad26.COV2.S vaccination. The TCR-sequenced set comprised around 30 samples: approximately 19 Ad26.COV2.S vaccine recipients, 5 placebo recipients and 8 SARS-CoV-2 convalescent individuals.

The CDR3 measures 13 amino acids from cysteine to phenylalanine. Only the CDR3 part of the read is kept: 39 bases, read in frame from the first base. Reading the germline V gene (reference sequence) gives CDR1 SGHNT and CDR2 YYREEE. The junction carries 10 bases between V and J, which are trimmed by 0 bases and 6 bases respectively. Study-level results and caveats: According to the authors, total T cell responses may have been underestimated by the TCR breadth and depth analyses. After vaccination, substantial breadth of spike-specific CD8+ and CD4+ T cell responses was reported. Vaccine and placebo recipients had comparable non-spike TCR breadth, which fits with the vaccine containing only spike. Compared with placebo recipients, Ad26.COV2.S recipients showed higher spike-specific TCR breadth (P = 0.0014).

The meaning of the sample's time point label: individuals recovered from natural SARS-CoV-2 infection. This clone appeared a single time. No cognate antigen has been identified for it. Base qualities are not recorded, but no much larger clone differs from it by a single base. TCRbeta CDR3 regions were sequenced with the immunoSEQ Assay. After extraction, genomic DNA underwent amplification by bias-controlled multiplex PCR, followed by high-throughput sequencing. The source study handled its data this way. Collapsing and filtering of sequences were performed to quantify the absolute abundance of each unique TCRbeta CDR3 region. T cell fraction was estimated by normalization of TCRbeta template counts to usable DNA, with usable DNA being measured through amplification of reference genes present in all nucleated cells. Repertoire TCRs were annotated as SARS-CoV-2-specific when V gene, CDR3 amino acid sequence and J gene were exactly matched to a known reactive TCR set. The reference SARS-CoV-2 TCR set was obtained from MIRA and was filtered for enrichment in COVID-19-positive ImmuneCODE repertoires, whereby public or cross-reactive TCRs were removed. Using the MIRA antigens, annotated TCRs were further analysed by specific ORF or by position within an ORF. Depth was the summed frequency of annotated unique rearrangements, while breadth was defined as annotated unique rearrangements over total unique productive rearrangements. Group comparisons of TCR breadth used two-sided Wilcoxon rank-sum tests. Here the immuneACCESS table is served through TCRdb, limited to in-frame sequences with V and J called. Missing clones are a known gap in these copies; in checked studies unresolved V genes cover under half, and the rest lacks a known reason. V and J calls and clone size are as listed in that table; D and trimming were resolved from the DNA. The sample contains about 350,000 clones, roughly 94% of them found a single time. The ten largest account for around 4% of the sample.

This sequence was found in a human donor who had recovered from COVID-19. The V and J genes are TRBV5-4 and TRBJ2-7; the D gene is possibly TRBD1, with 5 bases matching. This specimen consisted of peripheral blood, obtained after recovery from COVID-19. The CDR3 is CASSLGGTGEQYF. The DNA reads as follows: TGTGCCAGCAGCTTGGGGGGCACGGGCGAGCAGTACTTC. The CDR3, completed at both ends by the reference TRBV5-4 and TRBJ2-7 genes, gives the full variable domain ETGVTQSPTHLIKTRGQQVTLRCSSQSGHNTVSWYQQALGQGPQFIFQYYREEENGRGNFPPRFSGLQFPNYSSELNVNALELDDSALYLCASSLGGTGEQYFGPGTRLTVT.